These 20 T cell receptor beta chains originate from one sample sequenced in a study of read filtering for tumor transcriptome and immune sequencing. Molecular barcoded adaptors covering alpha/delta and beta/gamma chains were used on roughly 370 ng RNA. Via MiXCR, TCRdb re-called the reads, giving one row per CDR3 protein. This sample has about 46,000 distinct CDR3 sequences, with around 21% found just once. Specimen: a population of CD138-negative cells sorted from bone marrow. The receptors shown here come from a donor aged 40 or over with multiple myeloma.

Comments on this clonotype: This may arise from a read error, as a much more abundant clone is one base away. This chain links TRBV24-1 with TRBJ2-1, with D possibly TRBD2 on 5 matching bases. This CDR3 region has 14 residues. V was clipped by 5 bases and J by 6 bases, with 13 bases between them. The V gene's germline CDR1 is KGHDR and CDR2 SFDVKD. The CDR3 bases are TGTGCCACCAGTGTCCAAGGGAGTAGCAATGAGCAGTTCTTC. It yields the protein CATSVQGSSNEQFF.

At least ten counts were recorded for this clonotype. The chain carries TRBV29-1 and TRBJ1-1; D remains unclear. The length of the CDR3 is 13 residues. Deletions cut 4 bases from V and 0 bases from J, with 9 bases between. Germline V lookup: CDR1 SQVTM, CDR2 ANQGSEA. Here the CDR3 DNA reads TGCAGCGTTGCCCTGGGCTTGAACACTGAAGCTTTCTTT. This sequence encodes CSVALGLNTEAFF.

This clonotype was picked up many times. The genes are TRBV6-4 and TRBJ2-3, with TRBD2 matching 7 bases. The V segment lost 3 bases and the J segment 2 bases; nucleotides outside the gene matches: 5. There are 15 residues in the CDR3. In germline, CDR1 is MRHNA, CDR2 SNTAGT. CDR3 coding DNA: TGTGCCAGCAGTGAAGGTAGCGGGCACACAGATACGCAGTATTTT. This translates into CASSEGSGHTDTQYF.

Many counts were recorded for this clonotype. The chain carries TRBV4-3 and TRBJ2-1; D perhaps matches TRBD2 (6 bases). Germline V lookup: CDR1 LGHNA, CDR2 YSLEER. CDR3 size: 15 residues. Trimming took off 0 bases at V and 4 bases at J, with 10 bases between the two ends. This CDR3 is CASSQDTSSYNEQFF. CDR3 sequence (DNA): TGCGCCAGCAGCCAAGATACTAGCAGTTACAATGAGCAGTTCTTC.

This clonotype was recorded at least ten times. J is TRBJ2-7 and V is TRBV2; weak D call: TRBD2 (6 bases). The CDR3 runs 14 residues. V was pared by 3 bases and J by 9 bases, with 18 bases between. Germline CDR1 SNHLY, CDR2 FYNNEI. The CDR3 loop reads CASSDLETSGPQYF. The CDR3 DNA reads TGTGCCAGCAGTGATCTCGAGACTAGTGGGCCGCAGTACTTC.

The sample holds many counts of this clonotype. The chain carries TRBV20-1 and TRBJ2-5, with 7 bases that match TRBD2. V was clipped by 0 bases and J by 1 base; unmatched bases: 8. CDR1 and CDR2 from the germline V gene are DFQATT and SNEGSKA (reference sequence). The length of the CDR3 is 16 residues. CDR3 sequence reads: CSARDGASGPQETQYF. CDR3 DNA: TGCAGTGCTAGAGACGGGGCTAGCGGCCCCCAAGAGACCCAGTACTTC.

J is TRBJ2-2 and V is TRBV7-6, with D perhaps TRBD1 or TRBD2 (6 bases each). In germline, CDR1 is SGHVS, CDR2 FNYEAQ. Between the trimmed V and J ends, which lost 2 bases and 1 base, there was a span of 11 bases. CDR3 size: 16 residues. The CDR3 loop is CASSLLGGRNTGELFF. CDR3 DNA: TGTGCCAGCAGCTTATTAGGGGGGAGGAACACCGGGGAGCTGTTTTTT.

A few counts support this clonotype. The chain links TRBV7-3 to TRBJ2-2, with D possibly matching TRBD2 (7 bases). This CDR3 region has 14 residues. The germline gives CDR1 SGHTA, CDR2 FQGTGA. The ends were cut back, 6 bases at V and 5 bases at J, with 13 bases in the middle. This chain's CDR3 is CASRRTRGTGELFF. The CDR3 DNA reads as TGTGCCAGCAGACGGACTAGGGGGACCGGGGAGCTGTTTTTT.

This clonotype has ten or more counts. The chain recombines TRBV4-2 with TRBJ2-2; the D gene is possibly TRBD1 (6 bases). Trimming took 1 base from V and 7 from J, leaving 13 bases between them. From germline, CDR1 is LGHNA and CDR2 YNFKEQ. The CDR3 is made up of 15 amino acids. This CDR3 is CASSQARGDGGELFF. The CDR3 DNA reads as TGTGCCAGCAGCCAAGCCAGGGGAGACGGCGGGGAGCTGTTTTTT.

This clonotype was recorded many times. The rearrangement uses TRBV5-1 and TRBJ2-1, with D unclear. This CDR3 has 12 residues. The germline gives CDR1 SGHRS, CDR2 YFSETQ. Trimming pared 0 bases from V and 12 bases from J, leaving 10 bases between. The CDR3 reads CASSLDSGVQFF. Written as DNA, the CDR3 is TGCGCCAGCAGCTTGGATTCGGGCGTGCAGTTCTTC.

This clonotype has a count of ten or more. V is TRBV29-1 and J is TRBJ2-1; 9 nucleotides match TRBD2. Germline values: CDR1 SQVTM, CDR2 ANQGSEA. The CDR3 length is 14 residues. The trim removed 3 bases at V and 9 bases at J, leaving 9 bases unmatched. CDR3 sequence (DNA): TGCAGCGTTGAGGTTTTAGCGGGAGTGGCTGAGCAGTTCTTC. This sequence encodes CSVEVLAGVAEQFF.

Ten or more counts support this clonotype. This chain's CDR3 is CASSLEGQSHEQYF. CDR3 in DNA: TGCGCCAGCAGCTTGGAGGGACAGTCCCACGAGCAGTACTTC. This sequence joins TRBV5-1 and TRBJ2-7; 7 bases map to TRBD1. Per the germline V gene, CDR1 is SGHRS and CDR2 is YFSETQ. With V trimmed by 0 bases and J by 5 bases, 5 bases remained unmatched. The CDR3 has 14 amino acids.

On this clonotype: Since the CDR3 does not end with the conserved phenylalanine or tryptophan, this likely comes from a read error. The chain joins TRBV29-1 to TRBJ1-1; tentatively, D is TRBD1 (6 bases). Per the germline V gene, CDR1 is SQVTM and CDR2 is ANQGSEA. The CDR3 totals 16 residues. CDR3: CSVDAPGHLGNTEAFI. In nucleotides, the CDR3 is TGCAGTGTTGATGCTCCGGGACACCTGGGGAACACTGAAGCTTTCATT.

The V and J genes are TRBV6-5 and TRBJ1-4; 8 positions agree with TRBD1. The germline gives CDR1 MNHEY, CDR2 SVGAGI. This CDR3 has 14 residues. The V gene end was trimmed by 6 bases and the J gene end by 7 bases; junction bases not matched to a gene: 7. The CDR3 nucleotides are TGTGCCAGCAGGATACACAGGGGGGGTGAAAAACTGTTTTTT. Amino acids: CASRIHRGGEKLFF.

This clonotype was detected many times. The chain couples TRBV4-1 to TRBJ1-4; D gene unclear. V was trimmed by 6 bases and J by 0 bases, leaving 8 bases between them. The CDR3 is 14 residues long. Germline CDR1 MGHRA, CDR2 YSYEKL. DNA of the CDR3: TGCGCCAGCAGACTGGCAGCAACTAATGAAAAACTGTTTTTT. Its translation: CASRLAATNEKLFF.

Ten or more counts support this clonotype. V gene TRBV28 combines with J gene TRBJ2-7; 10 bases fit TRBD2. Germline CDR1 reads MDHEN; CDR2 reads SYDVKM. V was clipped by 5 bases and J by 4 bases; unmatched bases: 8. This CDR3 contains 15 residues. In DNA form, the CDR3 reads TGTGCCAGCAGTGAGCCTAGCGGGAGTTCATACGAGCAGTACTTC. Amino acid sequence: CASSEPSGSSYEQYF. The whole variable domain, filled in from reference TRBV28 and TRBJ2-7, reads DVKVTQSSRYLVKRTGEKVFLECVQDMDHENMFWYRQDPGLGLRLIYFSYDVKMKEKGDIPEGYSVSREKKERFSLILESASTNQTSMYLCASSEPSGSSYEQYFGPGTRLTVT.

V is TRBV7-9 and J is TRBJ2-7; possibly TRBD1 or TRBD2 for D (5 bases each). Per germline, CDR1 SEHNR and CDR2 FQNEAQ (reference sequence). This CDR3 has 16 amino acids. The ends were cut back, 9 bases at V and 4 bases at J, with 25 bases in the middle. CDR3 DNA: TGTGCCAGTAGCCCCTCGGGGCCTTTAACCTCTTACGAGCAGTACTTC. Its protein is CASSPSGPLTSYEQYF.

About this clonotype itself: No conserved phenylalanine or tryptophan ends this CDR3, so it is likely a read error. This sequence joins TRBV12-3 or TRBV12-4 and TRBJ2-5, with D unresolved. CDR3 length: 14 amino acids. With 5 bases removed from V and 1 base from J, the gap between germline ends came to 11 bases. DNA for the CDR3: TGTGCCAGCAGTAAGACACCCTTCCAAGAGACCCAGTACTCC. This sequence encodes CASSKTPFQETQYS.

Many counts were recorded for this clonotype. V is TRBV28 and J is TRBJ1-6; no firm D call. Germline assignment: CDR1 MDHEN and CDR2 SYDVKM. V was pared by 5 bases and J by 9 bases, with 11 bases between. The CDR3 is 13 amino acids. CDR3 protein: CASSPSVGSPLHF. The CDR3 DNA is TGTGCCAGCAGTCCCTCCGTAGGTTCACCCCTCCACTTT.

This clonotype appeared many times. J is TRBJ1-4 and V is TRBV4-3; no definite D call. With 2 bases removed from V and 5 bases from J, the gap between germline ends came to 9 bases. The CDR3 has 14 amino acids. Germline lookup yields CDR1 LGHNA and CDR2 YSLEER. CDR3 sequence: CASSQQANNEKLFF. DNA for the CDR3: TGCGCCAGCAGCCAACAGGCGAACAATGAAAAACTGTTTTTT.